A single sample gave rise to the 32 T cell receptor beta chains below, sequenced in a study of neoadjuvant anti-PD-1 for oral cavity cancer. Profiling relied on immunoSEQ multiplex PCR, and the TCRdb table lists in-frame clones only, not all of them. Here the sample spans over 80,000 clones, about 84% being singletons. The specimen comprised PBMCs, sampled before nivolumab (anti-PD-1) treatment. The source of these receptors is a person between 40 and 85 years old with oral cavity squamous cell carcinoma.

V and J are TRBV5-1 and TRBJ1-5; 10 bases fit TRBD1. The CDR3 extends over 15 amino acids. With V trimmed by 4 bases and J by 6 bases, 7 bases remained unmatched. The germline V gene has CDR1 SGHRS and CDR2 YFSETQ. CDR3 in amino acids: CASSPGTGESQPQHF. Written as DNA, the CDR3 is TGCGCCAGCAGCCCCGGGACAGGGGAGAGTCAGCCCCAGCATTTT. The full variable domain, in which reference TRBV5-1 and TRBJ1-5 provide the parts outside the CDR3, is KAGVTQTPRYLIKTRGQQVTLSCSPISGHRSVSWYQQTPGQGLQFLFEYFSETQRNKGNFPGRFSGRQFSNSRSEMNVSTLELGDSALYLCASSPGTGESQPQHFGDGTRLSIL.

This chain links TRBV6-6 with TRBJ2-7; D is uncertain. Trimming took 5 bases from V and 2 from J, leaving 13 bases between them. The CDR3 totals 14 residues. Looked up from germline, CDR1 is MNHNY and CDR2 is SVGAGI (reference sequence). The CDR3 loop is CASSQPEQAYEQYF. CDR3 DNA sequence: TGTGCCAGCAGTCAGCCTGAGCAGGCCTACGAGCAGTACTTC.

V is TRBV27 and J is TRBJ2-7, with D unclear. The CDR3 length is 12 residues. Looked up from germline, CDR1 is MNHEY and CDR2 is SMNVEV (reference sequence). The ends were cut back, 7 bases at V and 2 bases at J, with 9 bases in the middle. Written as DNA, the CDR3 is TGTGCCAGCAACGAGACTCCCTACGAGCAGTACTTC. Protein sequence: CASNETPYEQYF.

V and J are TRBV28 and TRBJ2-7, with TRBD1 identical over 8 bases. This CDR3 region has 15 residues. The germline CDR1 and CDR2 sequences are MDHEN and SYDVKM. V was pared by 5 bases and J by 3 bases, with 9 bases of the junction left unmatched. This CDR3 reads CASSQEGTGHYEQYF. The CDR3 DNA reads as TGTGCCAGCAGTCAAGAGGGGACAGGACACTACGAGCAGTACTTC.

V usage is TRBV7-6 and J usage is TRBJ2-3, with 8 bases identical to TRBD1. Germline V lookup: CDR1 SGHVS, CDR2 FNYEAQ. V trimming: 0 bases; J trimming: 4 bases; junction bases outside the gene matches: 6. The CDR3 totals 16 residues. Here the CDR3 reads CASSLAMGQAADTQYF. The DNA for the CDR3 is TGTGCCAGCAGCTTAGCAATGGGACAGGCGGCAGATACGCAGTATTTT.

The rearrangement links TRBV15 to TRBJ2-6; D is tentatively TRBD1 or TRBD2 (5 bases each). The CDR3 has 20 residues. CDR1 is LNHNV, CDR2 YYDKDF, per germline (reference sequence). The V end was cut by 0 bases, the J end by 0 bases, with 18 bases between. CDR3 residues: CATSRELGEAAYSGANVLTF. The CDR3 nucleotides read TGTGCCACCAGCAGAGAGTTAGGGGAAGCGGCGTACTCTGGGGCCAACGTCCTGACTTTC.

The rearrangement joins TRBV5-1 to TRBJ1-2; TRBD1 agrees at 11 bases. V lost 5 bases and J lost 4; bases outside the gene matches: 7. The germline gives CDR1 SGHRS, CDR2 YFSETQ. The CDR3 runs to 15 residues. The DNA of the CDR3 is TGCGCCAGCAGAGGCGGACAGGGGGCAAGCTATGGCTACACCTTC. This sequence encodes CASRGGQGASYGYTF.

The V and J genes are TRBV30 and TRBJ2-1, with TRBD2 matching over 13 bases. This CDR3 comprises 12 residues. V lost 5 bases and J lost 13; bases outside the gene matches: 5. Germline V lookup: CDR1 GTSNPN, CDR2 SVGIG (reference sequence). The chain's CDR3 is CAWLLAGGPQFF. CDR3 DNA sequence: TGTGCCTGGTTACTAGCGGGAGGGCCCCAGTTCTTC.

The V gene is TRBV10-3, the J gene TRBJ2-7; TRBD1 might be the D (5 bases). Trimming left V 4 bases short and J 5 bases short, with 6 bases between. Per germline, CDR1 ENHRY and CDR2 SYGVKD. The CDR3 runs to 11 residues. In DNA form, the CDR3 reads TGTGCCATCAGTGCAGGGAACGAGCAGTACTTC. It is translated as CAISAGNEQYF.

The DNA of the CDR3 is TGTGCCAGCAGCCAGCCGACAGGGGACTACGAGCAGTACTTC. Encoded protein: CASSQPTGDYEQYF. This chain uses TRBV5-4 with TRBJ2-7; TRBD1 agrees at 8 bases. The V gene end was trimmed by 4 bases and the J gene end by 3 bases; junction bases not matched to a gene: 6. The germline CDR1 and CDR2 sequences are SGHNT and YYREEE (reference sequence). This CDR3 region has 14 residues. Using reference TRBV5-4 and TRBJ2-7 for the parts outside the CDR3, the full variable domain is ETGVTQSPTHLIKTRGQQVTLRCSSQSGHNTVSWYQQALGQGPQFIFQYYREEENGRGNFPPRFSGLQFPNYSSELNVNALELDDSALYLCASSQPTGDYEQYFGPGTRLTVT.

Written as DNA, the CDR3 is TGTGCCAGTAGTATTGGAAGAACTAGCGGGACTTCATCCTACGAGCAGTACTTC. Protein: CASSIGRTSGTSSYEQYF. The rearrangement uses TRBV19 and TRBJ2-7; 10 bases agree with TRBD2. CDR1 and CDR2 from the germline V gene are LNHDA and SQIVND (reference sequence). Trimming took 3 bases from V and 1 from J; bases not matched to a gene: 12. This CDR3 is 18 amino acids long. Variable domain in full (rest from reference TRBV19 and TRBJ2-7): DGGITQSPKYLFRKEGQNVTLSCEQNLNHDAMYWYRQDPGQGLRLIYYSQIVNDFQKGDIAEGYSVSREKKESFPLTVTSAQKNPTAFYLCASSIGRTSGTSSYEQYFGPGTRLTVT.

V usage is TRBV5-1 and J usage is TRBJ2-1, with 16 bases fitting TRBD2. CDR3 size: 18 residues. Germline lookup yields CDR1 SGHRS and CDR2 YFSETQ. With V trimmed by 5 bases and J by 3 bases, 8 bases remained unmatched. The CDR3 region is CASRPFGTSGRDYNEQFF. The CDR3 nucleotides are TGCGCCAGCAGACCTTTTGGGACTAGCGGGAGGGACTACAATGAGCAGTTCTTC. Using reference TRBV5-1 and TRBJ2-1 for the parts outside the CDR3, the full variable domain is KAGVTQTPRYLIKTRGQQVTLSCSPISGHRSVSWYQQTPGQGLQFLFEYFSETQRNKGNFPGRFSGRQFSNSRSEMNVSTLELGDSALYLCASRPFGTSGRDYNEQFFGPGTRLTVL.

The chain recombines TRBV4-2 with TRBJ2-2, with D hard to call. Germline CDR1 is LGHNA and CDR2 is YNFKEQ. This CDR3 has 14 residues. The V gene lost 0 bases and the J gene lost 1 base, with 3 bases spanning the gap. CDR3 loop: CASSQDWNTGELFF. CDR3 DNA: TGTGCCAGCAGCCAAGATTGGAACACCGGGGAGCTGTTTTTT.

The table lists this clone with a few counts. The V and J genes are TRBV15 and TRBJ2-1; 8 bases agree with TRBD2. V was clipped by 4 bases and J by 0 bases; unmatched bases: 20. The germline gives CDR1 LNHNV, CDR2 YYDKDF (reference sequence). This CDR3 is built from 21 residues. CDR3 DNA sequence: TGTGCCACCAGCACCCCGCCGTGGGGGGCGGGAGGCCAAAGCTCCTACAATGAGCAGTTCTTC. This sequence encodes CATSTPPWGAGGQSSYNEQFF. The full variable domain, its missing parts supplied by reference TRBV15 and TRBJ2-1, is DAMVIQNPRYQVTQFGKPVTLSCSQTLNHNVMYWYQQKSSQAPKLLFHYYDKDFNNEADTPDNFQSRRPNTSFCFLDIRSPGLGDTAMYLCATSTPPWGAGGQSSYNEQFFGPGTRLTVL.

The chain has TRBV29-1 and TRBJ1-4; 8 nucleotides align to TRBD1. The V gene end was trimmed by 6 bases and the J gene end by 7 bases; junction bases not matched to a gene: 7. The CDR3 runs to 13 residues. CDR1 SQVTM and CDR2 ANQGSEA come from the germline V gene. CDR3 protein: CSVAQGAREKLFF. CDR3 nucleotides: TGCAGCGTGGCCCAGGGGGCTCGTGAAAAACTGTTTTTT. Variable domain in full (rest from reference TRBV29-1 and TRBJ1-4): SAVISQKPSRDICQRGTSLTIQCQVDSQVTMMFWYRQQPGQSLTLIATANQGSEATYESGFVIDKFPISRPNLTFSTLTVSNMSPEDSSIYLCSVAQGAREKLFFGSGTQLSVL.

This chain links TRBV6-5 with TRBJ1-2; 7 bases map to TRBD1. This CDR3 comprises 14 residues. Trimming cost V 6 bases and J 5 bases; bases outside gene matches: 9. Germline V gene data show CDR1 as MNHEY and CDR2 as SVGAGI. DNA for the CDR3: TGTGCCAGCAGCCCTGGGGACAGACAGTATGGCTACACCTTC. Protein sequence: CASSPGDRQYGYTF.

This clone was seen more than once but under ten times. An end of the junction does not agree with germline; a read error may underlie this. The chain has TRBV5-8 and TRBJ2-1; the match to TRBD1 covers 8 bases. This CDR3 is 14 amino acids long. Per the germline V gene, CDR1 is SGHTS and CDR2 is YDEGEE. The CDR3 reads CASSLEDRAYPRLF. CDR3 nucleotide sequence: TGTGCCAGCAGCTTGGAGGACAGGGCCTATCCCAGGCTCTTC.

The chain is built from TRBV27 and TRBJ1-5; TRBD1 matches at 7 bases. V was clipped by 6 bases and J by 4 bases; unmatched bases: 3. This CDR3 has 13 amino acids. CDR1 and CDR2 (germline): MNHEY, SMNVEV (reference sequence). The CDR3 sequence: CASSETGNQPQHF. The CDR3 DNA reads as TGTGCCAGCAGCGAGACAGGGAATCAGCCCCAGCATTTT.

The V call is TRBV19, the J call TRBJ2-1; 7 bases map to TRBD2. The germline gives CDR1 LNHDA, CDR2 SQIVND (reference sequence). Germline trimming cut 7 bases from V and 0 bases from J; bases unmatched to any gene: 6. The CDR3 extends over 15 amino acids. CDR3 loop: CASTHGGSSYNEQFF. In DNA form, the CDR3 reads TGTGCCAGTACTCATGGCGGGAGCTCCTACAATGAGCAGTTCTTC.

CDR3: CASSSSGYTF. CDR3 nucleotides: TGTGCCAGCAGTTCGTCTGGCTACACCTTC. J is TRBJ1-2 and V is TRBV28; the D is unclear. V was trimmed by 4 bases and J by 7 bases, leaving 4 bases between them. The CDR3 is 10 residues long. In germline, CDR1 is MDHEN, CDR2 SYDVKM.

The rearrangement links TRBV6-4 to TRBJ1-5; D is unresolved. CDR1 and CDR2 from the germline V gene are MRHNA and SNTAGT. The germline V and J ends were trimmed by 6 bases and 5 bases, with 11 bases remaining between them. The CDR3 covers 13 residues. The CDR3 loop is CASSAENDQPQHF. The CDR3 DNA follows: TGTGCCAGCAGCGCCGAGAACGATCAGCCCCAGCATTTT.

This sequence joins TRBV7-2 and TRBJ1-1; no definite D call. In germline, CDR1 is SGHTA, CDR2 FQGNSA. This CDR3 is built from 15 residues. V lost 7 bases and J 0 bases, leaving 15 bases between the germline ends. The CDR3 sequence: CASTGQRVLNTEAFF. The CDR3 DNA reads TGTGCCAGCACTGGTCAGCGGGTATTGAACACTGAAGCTTTCTTT.

The J gene is TRBJ1-1, the V gene TRBV5-4, with D perhaps TRBD1 (5 bases). The CDR3 has 14 residues. V was trimmed by 2 bases and J by 4 bases, leaving 12 bases between them. Germline lookup yields CDR1 SGHNT and CDR2 YYREEE (reference sequence). DNA of the CDR3: TGTGCCAGCAGCTTATACGGGGGAAGCACTGAAGCTTTCTTT. Protein: CASSLYGGSTEAFF.

The V gene is TRBV20-1, the J gene TRBJ1-2; a possible D gene is TRBD1 (6 bases). V lost 6 bases, J lost 6 bases, and 8 bases lay in between. From germline, CDR1 is DFQATT and CDR2 SNEGSKA (reference sequence). The CDR3 is made up of 10 amino acids. CDR3 bases: TGCAGTGCCTCAGGGGATGGCTACACCTTC. This codes for CSASGDGYTF.

The chain couples TRBV11-2 to TRBJ1-1, with 7 bases that match TRBD1. CDR3 length: 15 amino acids. Germline values: CDR1 SGHAT, CDR2 FQNNGV. J lost 5 bases, V lost 1 base, and 7 bases had no gene match. In DNA, the CDR3 is TGTGCCAGCAGCTTAGCGTCAGGGGGGCGTACTGAAGCTTTCTTT. Translated, it gives CASSLASGGRTEAFF.

The chain couples TRBV9 to TRBJ2-2; D tentatively reads TRBD1 or TRBD2 (5 bases each). The CDR3 is 16 residues long. CDR1 and CDR2 (germline): SGDLS, YYNGEE. The V and J ends lost 4 bases and 4 bases respectively, with 17 bases between them. The CDR3 protein is CASSRSPGPTTGELFF. CDR3 sequence (DNA): TGTGCCAGCAGCCGATCTCCGGGGCCGACCACCGGGGAGCTGTTTTTT. Complete variable domain (other parts from reference TRBV9 and TRBJ2-2): DSGVTQTPKHLITATGQRVTLRCSPRSGDLSVYWYQQSLDQGLQFLIQYYNGEERAKGNILERFSAQQFPDLHSELNLSSLELGDSALYFCASSRSPGPTTGELFFGEGSRLTVL.

This chain connects TRBV5-8 to TRBJ2-3, with TRBD1 matching over 7 bases. This CDR3 spans 15 amino acids. V was pared by 1 base and J by 4 bases, with 6 bases of the junction left unmatched. Germline assignment: CDR1 SGHTS and CDR2 YDEGEE. The CDR3 sequence: CASSLWGQQADTQYF. In DNA, the CDR3 is TGTGCCAGCAGCTTGTGGGGACAGCAGGCAGATACGCAGTATTTT.

The V and J genes are TRBV11-2 and TRBJ2-1; no firm D call. The CDR3 totals 15 residues. V lost 5 bases, J lost 0 bases, and 11 bases lay in between. Germline assignment: CDR1 SGHAT and CDR2 FQNNGV. The CDR3 DNA sequence: TGTGCCAGCAGCCCTACCATAAGCTCCTACAATGAGCAGTTCTTC. It codes for CASSPTISSYNEQFF. Complete variable domain (other parts from reference TRBV11-2 and TRBJ2-1): EAGVAQSPRYKIIEKRQSVAFWCNPISGHATLYWYQQILGQGPKLLIQFQNNGVVDDSQLPKDRFSAERLKGVDSTLKIQPAKLEDSAVYLCASSPTISSYNEQFFGPGTRLTVL.

The chain employs TRBV30 and TRBJ2-5, with 8 positions matching TRBD2. The CDR3 totals 16 residues. Germline values: CDR1 GTSNPN, CDR2 SVGIG (reference sequence). J gave up 5 bases and V 4 bases, and 15 bases lay outside the gene matches. For the CDR3, the DNA is TGTGCCTGGAAGGGGCAGTTCAGCGGGAGAGATGAGACCCAGTACTTC. Encoded protein: CAWKGQFSGRDETQYF.

The chain recombines TRBV2 with TRBJ2-5; D is possibly TRBD1 or TRBD2 (6 bases each). Trimming shortened V by 6 bases and J by 5 bases, and 13 bases separated the two germline ends. This CDR3 contains 13 residues. The germline CDR1 and CDR2 sequences are SNHLY and FYNNEI. CDR3 protein: CASRPNGGETQYF. Written as DNA, the CDR3 is TGTGCCAGCAGGCCAAACGGGGGCGAGACCCAGTACTTC. The whole variable domain, remainder taken from reference TRBV2 and TRBJ2-5, is EPEVTQTPSHQVTQMGQEVILRCVPISNHLYFYWYRQILGQKVEFLVSFYNNEISEKSEIFDDQFSVERPDGSNFTLKIRSTKLEDSAMYFCASRPNGGETQYFGPGTRLLVL.

This rearrangement joins TRBV6-5 to TRBJ1-1; 7 bases line up with TRBD1. Per the germline V gene, CDR1 is MNHEY and CDR2 is SVGAGI. CDR3 size: 14 residues. V shed 6 bases, J shed 5 bases, and the junction held 9 bases outside the gene matches. CDR3 loop: CASSLWDSGTEAFF. In DNA form, the CDR3 reads TGTGCCAGCAGCTTGTGGGACAGCGGGACTGAAGCTTTCTTT.

The chain couples TRBV2 to TRBJ2-7; D gene uncertain. The V gene's germline CDR1 is SNHLY and CDR2 FYNNEI. V was trimmed by 5 bases and J by 2 bases, leaving 1 base between them. The CDR3 is made up of 10 amino acids. CDR3 amino acids: CASSPYEQYF. In DNA, the CDR3 is TGTGCCAGCAGTCCCTACGAGCAGTACTTC.